The 23 T cell receptor beta chains below all came from one sample that was sequenced in a study of T cells after yellow fever vaccination. A single record per CDR3 protein comes from TCRdb applying MiXCR to the 5' RACE reads. The sample records some 300,000 distinct CDR3 sequences, under 9% being singletons. The input for sequencing was CD4+ T cells sorted from PBMCs, taken 5 days after the yellow fever booster vaccination. These receptors originate from a young man who received the YFV17D yellow fever vaccine.

The sample holds a few counts of this clonotype. The V and J genes are TRBV20-1 and TRBJ1-4, with TRBD1 as a possible D gene (6 bases). The CDR3 spans 13 residues. The germline gives CDR1 DFQATT, CDR2 SNEGSKA (reference sequence). V was pared by 1 base and J by 7 bases, with 10 bases between. The CDR3 DNA reads TGCAGTGCTAGAGCACAGGGTTTTGAAAAACTGTTTTTT. Amino acids: CSARAQGFEKLFF.

The gene calls are TRBV20-1 and TRBJ1-6, with D tentatively TRBD1 (5 bases). Between the trimmed V and J ends, which lost 1 base and 1 base, there was a span of 17 bases. Germline CDR1 is DFQATT and CDR2 is SNEGSKA (reference sequence). CDR3 length: 18 amino acids. The CDR3 loop is CSARAPWGWGSYNSPLHF. Here the CDR3 DNA reads TGCAGTGCTAGAGCCCCATGGGGCTGGGGGTCCTATAATTCACCCCTCCACTTT.

Points on this clonotype: A much larger clone differs from this one at a single base, so this may be a read error. The chain is built from TRBV29-1 and TRBJ1-2, with 8 bases aligning to TRBD1. This CDR3 is built from 13 residues. Per germline, CDR1 SQVTM and CDR2 ANQGSEA. CDR3 DNA sequence: TGCTGCGTTGCCCCGGACAGGGAGGATGGCTACACCTTC. It encodes CCVAPDREDGYTF.

The chain employs TRBV14 and TRBJ1-3; 9 nucleotides match TRBD1. From germline, CDR1 is SGHDN and CDR2 FVKESK. Trimming removed 6 bases from V and 3 bases from J; junction bases left unmatched: 3. CDR3 length: 14 amino acids. As DNA, the CDR3 is TGTGCCAGCAGACAGGGGGCTCGTGGAAACACCATATATTTT. This sequence encodes CASRQGARGNTIYF. The full variable domain, completed using reference TRBV14 and TRBJ1-3, is EAGVTQFPSHSVIEKGQTVTLRCDPISGHDNLYWYRRVMGKEIKFLLHFVKESKQDESGMPNNRFLAERTGGTYSTLKVQPAELEDSGVYFCASRQGARGNTIYFGEGSWLTVV.

The table lists this clonotype with a few counts. This chain connects TRBV29-1 to TRBJ1-1, with unresolved D. The CDR3 is 13 residues long. Germline CDR1 is SQVTM and CDR2 is ANQGSEA. Between the trimmed V and J ends, which lost 4 bases and 4 bases, there was a span of 13 bases. CDR3 residues: CSVAQVLVTEAFF. CDR3 nucleotides: TGCAGCGTTGCCCAAGTTCTTGTCACTGAAGCTTTCTTT.

As to this clonotype: As the CDR3 is not closed by the conserved phenylalanine or tryptophan, this likely results from a read error. The DNA is omitted, as the CDR3 cannot be located on it reliably, and the CDR3 follows TCRdb's listing. The rearrangement uses TRBV24-1 and TRBJ2-1; the DNA was not compared with TRBD1, the D call given in the table. The CDR3 has 11 amino acids, counting both end residues. CDR1 and CDR2 from the germline V gene are KGHDR and SFDVKD. The CDR3 spells CATSDFRDRGC.

This clonotype has just a few counts. V is TRBV6-5 and J is TRBJ2-2; 8 nucleotides align to TRBD2. Unmatched junction bases numbered 7, after V lost 5 bases and J lost 5 bases. Germline CDR1 reads MNHEY; CDR2 reads SVGAGI. CDR3 length: 15 residues. The DNA for the CDR3 is TGTGCCAGCAGTCCTGGGACTAGAATGACCGGGGAGCTGTTTTTT. This codes for CASSPGTRMTGELFF.

The V gene is TRBV11-2, the J gene TRBJ2-7; D is undetermined. Germline V gene data show CDR1 as SGHAT and CDR2 as FQNNGV. Deletions cut 4 bases from V and 4 bases from J, with 14 bases between. The CDR3 length is 14 residues. CDR3 residues: CASSSRLEEYEQYF. The CDR3 DNA follows: TGTGCCAGCAGCTCCCGTCTAGAGGAGTACGAGCAGTACTTC.

In its sample, this clonotype was seen many times. This chain connects TRBV6-6 to TRBJ1-2; no clear D gene. Germline V CDR1 and CDR2: MNHNY, SVGAGI (reference sequence). This CDR3 spans 14 amino acids. CDR3 sequence reads: CASKPGPQHSGYTF. The CDR3 nucleotides are TGTGCTTCCAAACCTGGTCCCCAGCATAGTGGCTACACCTTC.

A few counts support this clonotype. V is TRBV5-1 and J is TRBJ1-1; D may be TRBD1 (5 bases). There are 15 residues in the CDR3. V was trimmed by 3 bases and J by 4 bases, leaving 16 bases between them. Germline assignment: CDR1 SGHRS and CDR2 YFSETQ. CDR3 in amino acids: CASSSRQGGSTEAFF. CDR3 nucleotides: TGCGCCAGCAGCTCCAGGCAGGGTGGGAGCACTGAAGCTTTCTTT.

The rearrangement joins TRBV20-1 to TRBJ2-3; TRBD2 aligns across 7 bases. Germline CDR1 and CDR2: DFQATT and SNEGSKA (reference sequence). The CDR3 totals 14 residues. The ends lost 5 bases at V and 5 bases at J; junction bases unmatched: 10. This CDR3 reads CSAPLAGPQDTQYF. CDR3 in DNA: TGCAGTGCTCCCTTAGCGGGTCCCCAAGATACGCAGTATTTT.

The chain carries TRBV28 and TRBJ1-2; tentatively, D is TRBD1 (6 bases). Deletions cut 7 bases from V and 2 bases from J, with 11 bases between. The CDR3 has 13 amino acids. The germline CDR1 and CDR2 sequences are MDHEN and SYDVKM. This CDR3 is CASNLQGNYGYTF. The CDR3 region has the DNA TGTGCCAGCAATCTACAGGGAAACTATGGCTACACCTTC.

This clonotype was detected many times. The chain links TRBV9 to TRBJ1-6, with D perhaps TRBD1 (5 bases). The CDR3 consists of 15 residues. Trimming removed 2 bases from V and 5 bases from J, with 11 bases in between. CDR1 SGDLS and CDR2 YYNGEE come from the germline V gene. This CDR3 reads CASSVSGTHNSPLHF. The DNA for the CDR3 is TGTGCCAGCAGCGTTTCCGGGACCCATAATTCACCCCTCCACTTT. Filled out from reference TRBV9 and TRBJ1-6, the complete variable domain reads DSGVTQTPKHLITATGQRVTLRCSPRSGDLSVYWYQQSLDQGLQFLIQYYNGEERAKGNILERFSAQQFPDLHSELNLSSLELGDSALYFCASSVSGTHNSPLHFGNGTRLTVT.

The V call is TRBV6-5, the J call TRBJ2-5; D is uncertain. The CDR3 totals 11 residues. Germline CDR1 MNHEY, CDR2 SVGAGI. Trimming took off 6 bases at V and 5 bases at J, with 7 bases between the two ends. Written as DNA, the CDR3 is TGTGCCAGCAGCCACTTGGAGACCCAGTACTTC. Protein sequence: CASSHLETQYF.

This clonotype showed up just a few times. CDR3 sequence (DNA): TGTGCCAGCAGTGAGCTAATAGGTGGCGCGTTTAGCACAGATACGCAGTATTTT. Amino acids: CASSELIGGAFSTDTQYF. This sequence joins TRBV7-9 and TRBJ2-3; D not certain. CDR1 and CDR2 (germline): SEHNR, FQNEAQ (reference sequence). V was trimmed by 6 bases and J by 0 bases, leaving 22 bases between them. The CDR3 totals 18 residues.

This clonotype was seen a handful of times. CDR3 nucleotides: TGTGCCAGCAGCCCGGTCTGGGCTAGCGGGGGGAATGAGCAGTTCTTC. Translating gives CASSPVWASGGNEQFF. J is TRBJ2-1 and V is TRBV7-2; 11 nucleotides align to TRBD2. Germline V gives CDR1 SGHTA, CDR2 FQGNSA. Losses at the gene ends were 5 bases for V and 7 bases for J; bases not matched to a gene: 10. The CDR3 totals 16 residues.

The table lists this clonotype with many counts. The rearrangement links TRBV2 to TRBJ2-3; TRBD2 aligns across 8 bases. This CDR3 has 15 residues. V shed 4 bases and J 1 base; nucleotides not matched to a gene: 4. Germline V gene lookup returns CDR1 SNHLY and CDR2 FYNNEI. The CDR3 reads CASSVGRGGTDTQYF. The CDR3 nucleotides are TGTGCCAGCAGTGTCGGGCGGGGGGGCACAGATACGCAGTATTTT.

The chain joins TRBV7-9 to TRBJ1-1, with 8 nucleotides matching TRBD1. Germline V gene lookup returns CDR1 SEHNR and CDR2 FQNEAQ (reference sequence). After removal of 8 bases from V and 0 bases from J, the junction contained 11 bases not matched to a gene. The CDR3 runs to 16 residues. CDR3 protein: CASSAYQGAVNTEAFF. The CDR3 coding sequence is TGTGCCAGCTCAGCTTATCAGGGGGCGGTGAACACTGAAGCTTTCTTT.

The rearrangement joins TRBV20-1 to TRBJ1-2; maybe TRBD1 (6 bases). The germline V gene encodes CDR1 DFQATT and CDR2 SNEGSKA (reference sequence). V was trimmed by 3 bases and J by 4 bases, leaving 18 bases between them. CDR3 size: 15 residues. The CDR3 sequence is CSAREPQGPAYGYTF. The CDR3 DNA is TGCAGTGCTAGGGAACCTCAGGGGCCAGCCTATGGCTACACCTTC.

The chain couples TRBV12-5 to TRBJ2-1, with a weak D call TRBD1 (6 bases). The germline V gene encodes CDR1 LGHNT and CDR2 FRNRAP. The CDR3 is made up of 16 amino acids. With 5 bases removed from V and 8 bases from J, the gap between germline ends came to 22 bases. The CDR3 region has the DNA TGTGCTAGTGGTCACGGACAGCTATTCAGAGCCGATGAGCAGTTCTTC. Its translation: CASGHGQLFRADEQFF.

This clonotype has just a few counts. The chain recombines TRBV18 with TRBJ2-5; possibly TRBD1 for D (6 bases). This CDR3 comprises 16 residues. Germline loops: CDR1 KGHSH, CDR2 LQKENI. Trimming removed 2 bases from V and 5 bases from J, with 18 bases in between. The CDR3 DNA is TGTGCCAGCTCACCAGTATTCCAGGGGCTTGGGGAGACCCAGTACTTC. Its protein is CASSPVFQGLGETQYF.

J is TRBJ1-1 and V is TRBV24-1; D is unclear. Trimming removed 7 bases from V and 1 base from J, with 9 bases in between. Germline V CDR1 and CDR2: KGHDR, SFDVKD. This CDR3 is built from 13 residues. The CDR3 is CATRGRTNTEAFF. The CDR3 DNA follows: TGTGCCACCAGGGGCAGAACGAACACTGAAGCTTTCTTT.

This clonotype was seen at least ten times. The chain combines TRBV12-3 or TRBV12-4 with TRBJ1-2; D remains unclear. V gave up 6 bases and J gave up 8 bases, with 13 bases separating them. The CDR3 covers 12 residues. The CDR3 loop reads CASRLRLVGYTF. In nucleotides, the CDR3 is TGTGCCAGCAGGCTCCGCCTAGTAGGCTACACCTTC.